This is a list of T cell receptor beta chains from one sample in a study of technical replicates of blood from several donors. Sequencing was performed with immunoSEQ multiplex PCR; in TCRdb, only in-frame clones are kept and a portion is missing. Among 70,000 to 95,000 clones, 94% were seen once, and the ten largest hold about 0.26%. Sequences were obtained from T cells isolated from PBMCs. The origin of the receptors is a human donor in good health. CDR3s include the opening cysteine and the closing phenylalanine or tryptophan. Fields, in order: CDR3 length, D gene, J gene, clone size, V gene, CDR3 protein, CDR3 DNA. D genes are given only for firm matches. Only some rows state a clone size, as once, few, many or a class for expanded clones.

cdr3_length: 13
d_call: -
j_call: TRBJ2-7
clone_size: -
v_call: TRBV19
cdr3_aa: CASSIKGELEQYF
cdr3_nt: TGTGCCAGTAGTATTAAAGGGGAACTCGAGCAGTACTTC

cdr3_length: 15
d_call: -
j_call: TRBJ2-7
clone_size: -
v_call: TRBV30
cdr3_aa: CAWGSHRDTLYEQYF
cdr3_nt: TGTGCCTGGGGCTCCCACCGGGACACCTTATACGAGCAGTACTTC

cdr3_length: 16
d_call: TRBD1
j_call: TRBJ1-1
clone_size: -
v_call: TRBV27
cdr3_aa: CASSLLRDRMNTEAFF
cdr3_nt: TGTGCCAGCAGTTTATTGAGGGACAGGATGAACACTGAAGCTTTCTTT

cdr3_length: 17
d_call: TRBD2
j_call: TRBJ2-7
clone_size: -
v_call: TRBV6-1
cdr3_aa: CASSVGTSGGLVYEQYF
cdr3_nt: TGTGCCAGCAGTGTAGGGACTAGCGGGGGTTTAGTCTACGAGCAGTACTTC

cdr3_length: 13
d_call: -
j_call: TRBJ1-5
clone_size: -
v_call: TRBV7-9
cdr3_aa: CASSWNRDQPQHF
cdr3_nt: TGTGCCAGCAGCTGGAACAGAGATCAGCCCCAGCATTTT

cdr3_length: 14
d_call: TRBD1
j_call: TRBJ1-3
clone_size: few
v_call: TRBV28
cdr3_aa: CASRTGQPGNTIYF
cdr3_nt: TGTGCCAGCAGAACGGGACAGCCTGGAAACACCATATATTTT

cdr3_length: 15
d_call: -
j_call: TRBJ1-5
clone_size: -
v_call: TRBV29-1
cdr3_aa: CSVSDGGKLDQPQHF
cdr3_nt: TGCAGCGTTTCTGATGGGGGGAAGTTGGATCAGCCCCAGCATTTT

cdr3_length: 15
d_call: TRBD1
j_call: TRBJ2-7
clone_size: -
v_call: TRBV6-5
cdr3_aa: CASSHGTGETYEQYF
cdr3_nt: TGTGCCAGCAGCCACGGGACAGGGGAAACCTACGAGCAGTACTTC

cdr3_length: 14
d_call: -
j_call: TRBJ2-1
clone_size: -
v_call: TRBV27
cdr3_aa: CASRNRARGNEQFF
cdr3_nt: TGTGCCAGCCGCAATCGGGCCCGGGGGAATGAGCAGTTCTTC

cdr3_length: 13
d_call: -
j_call: TRBJ1-1
clone_size: -
v_call: TRBV11-2
cdr3_aa: CASSPNLDTEAFF
cdr3_nt: TGTGCCAGCAGCCCCAACCTAGACACTGAAGCTTTCTTT

cdr3_length: 14
d_call: -
j_call: TRBJ1-2
clone_size: -
v_call: TRBV6-5
cdr3_aa: CASSYGRSNYGYTF
cdr3_nt: TGTGCCAGCAGTTACGGGAGAAGTAACTATGGCTACACCTTC

cdr3_length: 14
d_call: TRBD1
j_call: TRBJ1-4
clone_size: -
v_call: TRBV7-9
cdr3_aa: CASSLSETGVKLFF
cdr3_nt: TGTGCCAGCAGCTTATCTGAGACAGGGGTGAAACTGTTTTTT

cdr3_length: 15
d_call: -
j_call: TRBJ2-3
clone_size: -
v_call: TRBV9
cdr3_aa: CASSVAGKLTDTQYF
cdr3_nt: TGTGCCAGCAGCGTAGCGGGGAAACTCACAGATACGCAGTATTTT

cdr3_length: 15
d_call: TRBD1
j_call: TRBJ2-7
clone_size: -
v_call: TRBV9
cdr3_aa: CASSQTAGGTYEQYF
cdr3_nt: TGTGCCAGCAGCCAAACCGCAGGGGGCACCTACGAGCAGTACTTC

cdr3_length: 13
d_call: -
j_call: TRBJ1-5
clone_size: -
v_call: TRBV9
cdr3_aa: CASSVGYNQPQHF
cdr3_nt: TGTGCCAGCAGCGTCGGTTACAATCAGCCCCAGCATTTT

cdr3_length: 16
d_call: TRBD1
j_call: TRBJ2-2
clone_size: -
v_call: TRBV5-1
cdr3_aa: CASSLTAGDRTGELFF
cdr3_nt: TGCGCCAGCAGCTTGACGGCAGGGGACAGGACCGGGGAGCTGTTTTTT

cdr3_length: 15
d_call: -
j_call: TRBJ2-7
clone_size: -
v_call: TRBV2
cdr3_aa: CASSEGGSVTYEQYF
cdr3_nt: TGTGCCAGCAGTGAAGGAGGCAGCGTCACCTACGAGCAGTACTTC

cdr3_length: 17
d_call: TRBD1
j_call: TRBJ1-3
clone_size: -
v_call: TRBV28
cdr3_aa: CASSVGWTGFGGDTIYF
cdr3_nt: TGTGCCAGCAGCGTTGGATGGACAGGGTTTGGAGGTGACACCATATATTTT

cdr3_length: 15
d_call: -
j_call: TRBJ1-2
clone_size: -
v_call: TRBV28
cdr3_aa: CASSLLFTGTYGYTF
cdr3_nt: TGTGCCAGCAGTTTATTGTTTACAGGGACCTATGGCTACACCTTC

cdr3_length: 16
d_call: TRBD2
j_call: TRBJ2-3
clone_size: -
v_call: TRBV30
cdr3_aa: CAWSAGLAGSTDTQYF
cdr3_nt: TGTGCCTGGAGTGCAGGACTAGCGGGAAGCACAGATACGCAGTATTTT

cdr3_length: 16
d_call: TRBD2
j_call: TRBJ2-7
clone_size: -
v_call: TRBV9
cdr3_aa: CASSVAPTGGAYEQYF
cdr3_nt: TGTGCCAGCAGCGTAGCCCCCACCGGGGGGGCCTACGAGCAGTACTTC

cdr3_length: 13
d_call: TRBD1
j_call: TRBJ1-1
clone_size: few
v_call: TRBV29-1
cdr3_aa: CSVGQGFNTEAFF
cdr3_nt: TGCAGCGTAGGACAGGGTTTCAACACTGAAGCTTTCTTT

cdr3_length: 17
d_call: TRBD1
j_call: TRBJ1-1
clone_size: -
v_call: TRBV13
cdr3_aa: CASSSPGTGEGNTEAFF
cdr3_nt: TGTGCCAGCAGCTCGCCCGGGACAGGGGAAGGGAACACTGAAGCTTTCTTT